A selection of T cell receptor beta chains follows, all from one sample in a study of response to subunit inactivated influenza vaccine. TCRdb reprocessed the RT-PCR reads via MiXCR and lists one record per CDR3 protein. The sample lists roughly 650,000 distinct CDR3 sequences, approximately 14% occurring once. This material consisted of PBMCs from blood, taken approximately 13 days after vaccination. The receptors stem from a man aged 45-65 years who received an inactivated influenza vaccine. CDR3s include the opening cysteine and the closing phenylalanine or tryptophan. The D gene is left open where the match is weak. Clone size is not always given. Where it is, it says once, few, many or a class for expanded clones.

>TRBJ2-7|.|TRBV3-1|.
TGTGCCAGCAGCCAAGGGGAAGGAGGGGCCGAGCAGTACTTC
CASSQGEGGAEQYF
>TRBJ2-7|.|TRBV12-3/TRBV12-4|many
TGTGCCAGCAGTACCCGGGACATCTGGGCCTACGAGCAGTACTTC
CASSTRDIWAYEQYF
>TRBJ2-7|.|TRBV12-3/TRBV12-4|few
TGTGCCAGCAGTTTTCTCAACGAGCAGTACTTC
CASSFLNEQYF
>TRBJ2-1|.|TRBV4-2|.
TGTGCCAGCAGCCTCGGAACGGGACCGCGGGTCGAGCAGTTCTTC
CASSLGTGPRVEQFF
>TRBJ2-1|.|TRBV13|.
TGTGCCAGCAGCGCAGGACACGTCTACAATGAGCAGTTCTTC
CASSAGHVYNEQFF
>TRBJ1-1|.|TRBV7-9|.
TGTGCCAGCAGCCTAGCAGGGGCCCCGAACACTGAAGCTTTCTTT
CASSLAGAPNTEAFF
>TRBJ2-1|TRBD2|TRBV5-1|few
TGCGCCAGCAGCTTGGTCGGACTAGCGGGAAGGGGACAGTTCTTC
CASSLVGLAGRGQFF
>TRBJ1-1|.|TRBV20-1|.
TGCAGTGCTACTCTATCCGGCACTGAAGCTTTCTTT
CSATLSGTEAFF
>TRBJ1-2|TRBD1|TRBV5-1|few
TGCGCCAGCAGCCACAATGACAGGGTCTATGGCTACACCTTC
CASSHNDRVYGYTF
>TRBJ2-5|.|TRBV4-3|few
TGCGCCAGCAGCCAAGATTACGGGGGAAGGGAGACCCAGTACTTC
CASSQDYGGRETQYF
>TRBJ2-5|TRBD2|TRBV15|.
TGTGCCACCAGCAGTATAGCGGGAGGGCAAGAGACCCAGTACTTC
CATSSIAGGQETQYF
>TRBJ2-3|TRBD2|TRBV7-3|.
TGTGCCAGCAGCTTAAGGCCTAGCGGGAGCGGTATAGATACGCAGTATTTT
CASSLRPSGSGIDTQYF
>TRBJ1-1|.|TRBV7-2|few
TGTGCCAGCAGCCCCCGCACAGGGTACCCTGAAGCTTTCTTT
CASSPRTGYPEAFF
>TRBJ1-2|TRBD1|TRBV4-1|many
TGCGCCAGCAGCCAATCGGGACAGGTTAACTATGGCTACACCTTC
CASSQSGQVNYGYTF
>TRBJ2-1|.|TRBV11-2|few
TGTGCCAGCAGCTCCAGGGGAGCGACCTCCTACAATGAGCAGTTCTTC
CASSSRGATSYNEQFF
>TRBJ2-7|TRBD2|TRBV6-2/TRBV6-3|many
TGTGCCAGCAGTTACGGTCGTCTAGCGGGCTACGAGCAGTACTTC
CASSYGRLAGYEQYF
>TRBJ2-7|.|TRBV4-2|few
TGTGCCAGCAGCCAAGACAGCGGTTTAAAAGAGCAGTACTTC
CASSQDSGLKEQYF
>TRBJ2-3|TRBD2|TRBV10-2|few
TGCGCCAGCAGAGACCGGGGGGGCAACACAGATACGCAGTATTTT
CASRDRGGNTDTQYF
>TRBJ2-1|TRBD2|TRBV19|many
TGTGCCAGTAGTGGCAAGCGGGGGGCCCACAATGAGCAGTTCTTC
CASSGKRGAHNEQFF
>TRBJ1-2|.|TRBV6-5|.
TGTGCCAGCAGTTACTCGGCCGGGGAGGTGGTCGGCTACACCTTC
CASSYSAGEVVGYTF
>TRBJ2-3|TRBD2|TRBV5-1|.
TGCGCCAGCAGCATACAGACCGGGACTAGCGGGAGGGGCCTTACAGATACGCAGTATTTT
CASSIQTGTSGRGLTDTQYF
>TRBJ2-1|.|TRBV11-2|many
TGTGCCAGCAGCTTAAGTGTTACAGGGTACAATGAGCAGTTCTTC
CASSLSVTGYNEQFF
>TRBJ2-4|.|TRBV20-1|few
TGCAGTGCACGTAACGCGGGGGCTAAAAACATTCAGTACTTC
CSARNAGAKNIQYF
>TRBJ1-6|.|TRBV10-3|.
TGTGCCATCAGTGGGGTGTGGAATTCACCCCTCCACTTT
CAISGVWNSPLHF
>TRBJ1-2|.|TRBV7-9|.
TGTGCCAGCAGCGGGTCCTACCGAGAGCTTAACTATGGCTACACCTTC
CASSGSYRELNYGYTF
>TRBJ2-1|TRBD2|TRBV6-5|many
TGTGCCAGCAGCACTAGCGGGAGCTCCTACAATGAGCAGTTCTTC
CASSTSGSSYNEQFF
>TRBJ2-5|.|TRBV4-2|few
TGTGCCAGCAGCAAGGGCCAGACCCAGTACTTC
CASSKGQTQYF
>TRBJ2-3|TRBD1|TRBV7-2|.
TGTGCCAGCAGCTTTACAGGGGTATTCACAGATACGCAGTATTTT
CASSFTGVFTDTQYF
>TRBJ1-4|TRBD1|TRBV9|.
TGTGCCAGCAGCCCGGGGACAGAACTTAATGAAAAACTGTTTTTT
CASSPGTELNEKLFF
>TRBJ2-2|TRBD2|TRBV20-1|few
TGCAGTGCGCCTCTAGCGGGAGGGACCACCGGGGAGCTGTTTTTT
CSAPLAGGTTGELFF
>TRBJ2-4|.|TRBV5-6|few
TGTGCCAGCAGCTGGGGTGCGACTGTCAGTTATTACTTC
CASSWGATVSYYF
>TRBJ2-7|TRBD2|TRBV11-2|.
TGTGCCAGCAGCTTAGCTACTAGCGGGCCCTACGAGCAGTACTTC
CASSLATSGPYEQYF
>TRBJ1-1|TRBD1|TRBV30|.
TGTGCCTGGAGGAGGGACAGCTTATTTGAAGCTTTCTTT
CAWRRDSLFEAFF
>TRBJ2-2|.|TRBV4-3|few
TGCGCCAGCAGCCAAGAGGGGGCACTAGGGTCCGGGGAGCTGTTTTTT
CASSQEGALGSGELFF
>TRBJ2-5|TRBD1|TRBV6-1|.
TGTGCCAGCAGGGACACCAGTCAGGGGGAAGAGACCCAGTACTTC
CASRDTSQGEETQYF
>TRBJ2-7|.|TRBV4-3|.
TGCGCCAGCAGCCAGACCCGAGGGACGTCTGGAGCGTCCGAGCAGTACTTC
CASSQTRGTSGASEQYF
>TRBJ1-1|.|TRBV20-1|.
TGCAGTGCTAGAGGTTGGCAGAGAAACACTGAAGCTTTCTTT
CSARGWQRNTEAFF
>TRBJ2-7|.|TRBV29-1|few
TGCAGCGCCATGATCGGCCAGGGCCGCTACGAGCAGTACTTC
CSAMIGQGRYEQYF
>TRBJ2-2|.|TRBV7-3|.
TGTGCCAGCGGTCTTCGGGGAAACACCGGGGAGCTGTTTTTT
CASGLRGNTGELFF
>TRBJ1-2|.|TRBV10-3|.
TGTGCCATCAGTCTTACAGGCCAGATCCTCGATCACTATGGCTACACCTTC
CAISLTGQILDHYGYTF
>TRBJ2-1|.|TRBV14|few
TGTGCCAGCAGCCACCCAACCAGTTCCATCAGCTCCTACAATGAGCAGTTCTTC
CASSHPTSSISSYNEQFF
>TRBJ2-3|TRBD2|TRBV5-6|few
TGTGCCAGCAGCTATAGCGGGACTGTCACAGATACGCAGTATTTT
CASSYSGTVTDTQYF
>TRBJ2-1|.|TRBV7-8|.
TGTGCCAGCAGATCAGGCGGGGTTCATGAGCAGTTCTTC
CASRSGGVHEQFF
>TRBJ2-2|.|TRBV5-1|few
TGCGCCAGCAGCTTGGAAAGGTTATGGGGGACGAACACCGGGGAGCTGTTTTTT
CASSLERLWGTNTGELFF
>TRBJ2-5|.|TRBV7-9|few
TGTGCCAGCAGCCCATCCCAAGGGACAACGAAAGAGACCCAGTACTTC
CASSPSQGTTKETQYF